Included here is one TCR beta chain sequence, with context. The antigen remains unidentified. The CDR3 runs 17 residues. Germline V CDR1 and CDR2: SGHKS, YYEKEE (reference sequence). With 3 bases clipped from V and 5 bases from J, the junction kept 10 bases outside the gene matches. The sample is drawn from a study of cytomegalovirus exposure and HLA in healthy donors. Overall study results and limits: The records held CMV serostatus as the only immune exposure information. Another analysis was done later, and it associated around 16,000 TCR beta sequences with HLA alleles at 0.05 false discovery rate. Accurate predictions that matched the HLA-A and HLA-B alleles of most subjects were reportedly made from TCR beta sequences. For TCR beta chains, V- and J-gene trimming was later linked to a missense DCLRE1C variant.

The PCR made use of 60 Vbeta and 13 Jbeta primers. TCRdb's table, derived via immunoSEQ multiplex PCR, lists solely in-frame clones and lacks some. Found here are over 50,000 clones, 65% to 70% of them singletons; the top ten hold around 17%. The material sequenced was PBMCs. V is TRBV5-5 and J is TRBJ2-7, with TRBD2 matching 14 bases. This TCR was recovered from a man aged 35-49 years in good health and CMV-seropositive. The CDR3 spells CASSSRGLAGDYNEQYF. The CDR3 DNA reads TGTGCCAGCAGCTCGAGGGGACTAGCGGGAGACTATAACGAGCAGTACTTC.